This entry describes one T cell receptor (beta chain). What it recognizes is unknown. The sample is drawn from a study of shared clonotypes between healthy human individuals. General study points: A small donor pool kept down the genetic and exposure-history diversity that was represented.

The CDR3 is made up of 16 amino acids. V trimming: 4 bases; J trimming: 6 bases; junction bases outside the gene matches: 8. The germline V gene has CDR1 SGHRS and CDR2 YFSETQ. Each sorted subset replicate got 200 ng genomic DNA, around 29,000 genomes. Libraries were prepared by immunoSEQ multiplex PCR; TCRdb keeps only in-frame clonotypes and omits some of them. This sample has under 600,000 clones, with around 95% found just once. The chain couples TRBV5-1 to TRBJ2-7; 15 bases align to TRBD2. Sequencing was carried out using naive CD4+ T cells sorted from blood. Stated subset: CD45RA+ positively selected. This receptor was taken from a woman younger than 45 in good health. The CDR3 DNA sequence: TGCGCCAGCAGCCACGGGACTAGCGGGAGGTTGATCGAGCAGTACTTC. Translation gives CASSHGTSGRLIEQYF.